This TCR beta chain was sequenced in a study of T-cell reconstitution after alpha-beta-depleted transplantation in children. This clonotype was detected a few times. This CDR3 has 15 amino acids. V lost 0 bases and J 6 bases, leaving 14 bases between the germline ends. The germline gives CDR1 MNHEY, CDR2 SVGAGI. Preparation of the TCRbeta library used unique molecular identifiers. TCRdb re-called the PCR reads through MiXCR, storing one row per CDR3 protein. The profile covers approximately 640,000 distinct CDR3 sequences, with approximately 15% appearing a single time and approximately 1% taken by the ten largest.

This TCR came from a human donor who donated a stem cell graft to a child with acute myeloid leukemia. The sample here was PBMCs from the stem cell graft donor, taken from the stem cell graft. The V and J genes are TRBV6-5 and TRBJ1-2; D unclear. This CDR3 is CASSYSRPLEDGYTF. The CDR3 DNA sequence: TGTGCCAGCAGTTACTCCCGGCCACTAGAGGATGGCTACACCTTC.